Below, 11 T cell receptor beta chains from the same sample are listed, as sequenced in a study of blood T cell repertoires in COVID-19. Method: immunoSEQ multiplex PCR; TCRdb's copy keeps in-frame clones and lacks some. The sample has roughly 70,000 clones, 89% seen once. Sequenced: peripheral blood. Receptor source: a man older than 75 with acute or convalescent COVID-19.

The rearrangement uses TRBV21-1 and TRBJ1-3; TRBD1 is the table's D call and was not checked against the DNA. TRBV21-1 is a pseudogene segment. The CDR3 is 16 amino acids. This CDR3 is CASSSRGQGLRNTIYF. CDR3 coding DNA: TGTGCCAGCAGCAGCAGGGGACAGGGGCTACGAAACACCATATATTTT.

The CDR3 region is CAWRGGVSSSYEQYF. CDR3 sequence (DNA): TGTGCCTGGAGGGGGGGGGTTTCGAGCTCCTACGAGCAGTACTTC. The chain uses TRBV30 and TRBJ2-7, with TRBD2 identical over 7 bases. CDR1 and CDR2 (germline): GTSNPN, SVGIG (reference sequence). The length of the CDR3 is 15 residues. After removal of 3 bases from V and 0 bases from J, the junction contained 8 bases not matched to a gene.

The chain links TRBV5-1 to TRBJ2-5; TRBD2 matches 9 bases. The CDR3 runs to 15 residues. V shed 0 bases, J shed 4 bases, and the junction held 4 bases outside the gene matches. CDR1 and CDR2 from the germline V gene are SGHRS and YFSETQ. The CDR3 sequence is CASSLGASGVETQYF. CDR3 DNA: TGCGCCAGCAGCTTGGGGGCTAGCGGGGTAGAGACCCAGTACTTC.

This rearrangement joins TRBV30 to TRBJ1-5; 11 bases are a match to TRBD1. The CDR3 runs 15 residues. Germline CDR1 is GTSNPN and CDR2 is SVGIG (reference sequence). V lost 3 bases, J lost 4 bases, and 5 bases stayed unmatched. CDR3 sequence reads: CAWSGGTGGNQPQHF. The CDR3 nucleotides are TGTGCCTGGAGCGGCGGGACAGGGGGGAATCAGCCCCAGCATTTT.

The genes are TRBV11-3 and TRBJ2-3, with 7 bases fitting TRBD2. V shed 4 bases and J 8 bases; nucleotides not matched to a gene: 9. The length of the CDR3 is 14 residues. Germline-derived CDR1 and CDR2 are SGHNT and YENEEA. The CDR3 spells CASSYSREYGTQYF. CDR3 DNA: TGTGCCAGCAGCTACTCGCGGGAGTACGGTACGCAGTATTTT.

The chain uses TRBV19 and TRBJ1-2; 10 bases agree with TRBD1. Germline V gene sequence: CDR1 LNHDA, CDR2 SQIVND (reference sequence). V shed 5 bases and J 8 bases; nucleotides not matched to a gene: 11. The CDR3 length is 15 residues. The CDR3 protein is CASSSPGQGSGGYTF. Here the CDR3 DNA reads TGTGCCAGTAGTTCCCCGGGACAGGGGAGTGGCGGCTACACCTTC.

The chain combines TRBV12-3 or TRBV12-4 with TRBJ1-1; TRBD1 matches 8 bases. V lost 1 base to trimming and J lost 11 bases; unmatched junction nucleotides: 6. The CDR3 runs 13 residues. CDR3 DNA sequence: TGTGCCAGCAGTTTAGGACAGGGGATGGTGGCTTTCTTT. Translation gives CASSLGQGMVAFF.

This clone occurred once. The chain couples TRBV10-3 to TRBJ2-3; possibly TRBD1 for D (6 bases). The CDR3 runs to 12 residues. Germline CDR1 is ENHRY and CDR2 is SYGVKD. The V and J ends lost 8 bases and 4 bases respectively, with 10 bases between them. CDR3 loop: CAISTGSDTQYF. Written as DNA, the CDR3 is TGTGCCATCTCGACAGGCTCAGATACGCAGTATTTT.

The chain employs TRBV19 and TRBJ1-5; 9 bases agree with TRBD1. V gave up 5 bases and J gave up 11 bases; unmatched junction bases: 10. Looked up from germline, CDR1 is LNHDA and CDR2 is SQIVND (reference sequence). The CDR3 is 14 residues long. The CDR3 loop is CASSHENRGQAQHF. As DNA, the CDR3 is TGTGCCAGTAGTCACGAGAACAGGGGGCAAGCCCAGCATTTT.

V and J are TRBV19 and TRBJ2-1; weak D call: TRBD1 (6 bases). The CDR3 consists of 16 residues. From germline, CDR1 is LNHDA and CDR2 SQIVND (reference sequence). The V end lost 5 bases, the J end lost 3 bases, and 17 bases lay between the germline ends. CDR3 nucleotide sequence: TGTGCCAGTAGTGCAACCAGGGGCCTCTTCTACAATGAGCAGTTCTTC. It specifies CASSATRGLFYNEQFF.

In DNA, the CDR3 is TGTGCCTGGAGTGTACCGACAGGGGGTTGGTACACTGAAGCTTTCTTT. This translates into CAWSVPTGGWYTEAFF. The rearrangement links TRBV30 to TRBJ1-1, with TRBD1 identical over 9 bases. The CDR3 contains 16 residues. Germline assignment: CDR1 GTSNPN and CDR2 SVGIG (reference sequence). V shed 0 bases and J 3 bases; nucleotides not matched to a gene: 8.